This TCR beta chain was recorded in a study of sequential checkpoint blockade in melanoma. The wider study: Each arm's sequence ended with maintenance nivolumab. TCRbeta immunosequencing was performed on DNA from roughly 99 pretreatment melanoma tumor samples.

Generated by immunoSEQ multiplex PCR, the TCRdb table keeps only in-frame clones and is missing some. The repertoire includes approximately 2,000 clones, around 30% of them detected once, and 21% sits in the top ten. Described treatment: randomized to nivolumab then ipilimumab (arm A) or the reverse (arm B). DNA-damaging chemotherapy had not been given to any patient beforehand. V shed 5 bases and J 6 bases; nucleotides not matched to a gene: 7. CDR3 length: 14 residues. The germline CDR1 and CDR2 sequences are SGHRS and YFSETQ. The receptor was derived from a human donor with melanoma. Sample: tumor tissue (inferred from file names), taken from a patient given nivolumab and ipilimumab in sequence. The genes are TRBV5-1 and TRBJ2-4, with 8 bases matching TRBD1. CDR3 amino acids: CASSIQGDRNIQYF. The CDR3 DNA reads as TGCGCCAGCAGTATACAGGGGGATAGAAACATTCAGTACTTC.